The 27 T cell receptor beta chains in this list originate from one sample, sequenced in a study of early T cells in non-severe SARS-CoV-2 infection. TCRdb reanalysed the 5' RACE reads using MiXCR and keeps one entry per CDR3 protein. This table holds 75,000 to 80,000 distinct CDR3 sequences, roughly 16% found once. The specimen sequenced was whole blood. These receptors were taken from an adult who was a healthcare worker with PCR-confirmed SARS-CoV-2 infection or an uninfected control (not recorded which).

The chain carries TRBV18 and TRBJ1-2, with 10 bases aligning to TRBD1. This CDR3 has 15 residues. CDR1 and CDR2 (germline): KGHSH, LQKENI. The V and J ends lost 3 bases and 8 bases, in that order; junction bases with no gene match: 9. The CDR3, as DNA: TGTGCCAGCTCACCGTTAGACAGGGGGCAGGTCGGCTACACCTTC. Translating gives CASSPLDRGQVGYTF.

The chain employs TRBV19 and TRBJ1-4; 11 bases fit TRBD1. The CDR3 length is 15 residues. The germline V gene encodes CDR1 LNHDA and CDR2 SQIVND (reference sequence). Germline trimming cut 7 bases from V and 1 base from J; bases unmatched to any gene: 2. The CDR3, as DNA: TGTGCCAGTACGGGACAGGGGGAAACTAATGAAAAACTGTTTTTT. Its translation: CASTGQGETNEKLFF.

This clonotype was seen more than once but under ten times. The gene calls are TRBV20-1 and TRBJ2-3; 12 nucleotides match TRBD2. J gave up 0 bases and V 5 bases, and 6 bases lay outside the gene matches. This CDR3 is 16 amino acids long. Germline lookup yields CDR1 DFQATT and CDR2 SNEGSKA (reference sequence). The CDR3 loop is CSARTGLAGSTDTQYF. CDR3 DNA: TGCAGTGCTCGAACCGGACTAGCGGGGAGCACAGATACGCAGTATTTT.

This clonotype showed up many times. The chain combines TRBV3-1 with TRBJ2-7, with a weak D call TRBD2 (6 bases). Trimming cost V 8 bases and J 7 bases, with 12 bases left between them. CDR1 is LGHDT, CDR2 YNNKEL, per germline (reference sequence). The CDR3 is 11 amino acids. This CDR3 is CASGSRGEQYF. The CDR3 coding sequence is TGTGCCAGCGGAAGCCGGGGGGAGCAGTACTTC.

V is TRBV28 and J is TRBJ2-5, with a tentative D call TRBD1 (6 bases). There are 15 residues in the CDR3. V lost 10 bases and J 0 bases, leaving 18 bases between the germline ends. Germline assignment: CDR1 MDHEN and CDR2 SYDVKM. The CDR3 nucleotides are TGTGCCACCTTGATGGGGGCCTCGTACCAAGAGACCCAGTACTTC. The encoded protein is CATLMGASYQETQYF.

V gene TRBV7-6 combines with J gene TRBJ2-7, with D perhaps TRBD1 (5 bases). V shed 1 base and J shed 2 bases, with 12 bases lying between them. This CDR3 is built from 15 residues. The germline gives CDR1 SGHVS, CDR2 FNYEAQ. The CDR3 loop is CASSLGTGSTYEQYF. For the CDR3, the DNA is TGTGCCAGCAGCTTAGGCACAGGTAGCACCTACGAGCAGTACTTC. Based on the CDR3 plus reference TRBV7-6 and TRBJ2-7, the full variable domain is GAGVSQSPRYKVTKRGQDVALRCDPISGHVSLYWYRQALGQGPEFLTYFNYEAQQDKSGLPNDRFSAERPEGSISTLTIQRTEQRDSAMYRCASSLGTGSTYEQYFGPGTRLTVT.

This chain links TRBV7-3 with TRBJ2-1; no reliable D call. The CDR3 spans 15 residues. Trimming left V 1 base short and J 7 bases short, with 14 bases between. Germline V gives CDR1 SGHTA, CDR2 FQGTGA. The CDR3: CASSLMGLVSNEQFF. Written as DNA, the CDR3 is TGTGCCAGCAGCTTAATGGGTCTAGTATCTAATGAGCAGTTCTTC.

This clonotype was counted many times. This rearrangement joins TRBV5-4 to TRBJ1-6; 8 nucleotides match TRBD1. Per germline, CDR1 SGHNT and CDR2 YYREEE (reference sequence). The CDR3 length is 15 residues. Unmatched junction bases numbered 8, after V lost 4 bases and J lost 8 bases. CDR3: CASSPLDRDDSPLHF. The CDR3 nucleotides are TGTGCCAGCAGCCCTCTGGACAGGGATGATTCACCCCTCCACTTT.

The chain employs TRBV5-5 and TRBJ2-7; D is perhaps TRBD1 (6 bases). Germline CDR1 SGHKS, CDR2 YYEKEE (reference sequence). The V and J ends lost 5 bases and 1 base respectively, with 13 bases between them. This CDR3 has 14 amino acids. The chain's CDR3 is CASSLGDTSYEQYF. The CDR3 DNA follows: TGTGCCAGCAGTTTAGGGGACACATCCTACGAGCAGTACTTC.

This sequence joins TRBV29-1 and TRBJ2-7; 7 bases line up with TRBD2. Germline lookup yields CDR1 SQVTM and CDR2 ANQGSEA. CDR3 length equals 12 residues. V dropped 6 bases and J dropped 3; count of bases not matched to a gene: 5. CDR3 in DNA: TGCAGCGTCATAAGCGGGAACTACGAGCAGTACTTC. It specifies CSVISGNYEQYF.

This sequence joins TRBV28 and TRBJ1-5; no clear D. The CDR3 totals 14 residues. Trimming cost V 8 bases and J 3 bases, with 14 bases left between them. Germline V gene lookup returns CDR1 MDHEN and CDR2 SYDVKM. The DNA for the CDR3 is TGTGCCAGCCGCAGGACGGACCCCAATCAGCCCCAGCATTTT. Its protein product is CASRRTDPNQPQHF.

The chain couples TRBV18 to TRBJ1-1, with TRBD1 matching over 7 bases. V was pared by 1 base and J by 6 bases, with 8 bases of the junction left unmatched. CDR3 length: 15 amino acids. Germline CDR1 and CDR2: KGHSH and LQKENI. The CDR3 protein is CASSPLDDRASEAFF. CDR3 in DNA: TGTGCCAGCTCACCACTTGACGACAGGGCCTCTGAAGCTTTCTTT.

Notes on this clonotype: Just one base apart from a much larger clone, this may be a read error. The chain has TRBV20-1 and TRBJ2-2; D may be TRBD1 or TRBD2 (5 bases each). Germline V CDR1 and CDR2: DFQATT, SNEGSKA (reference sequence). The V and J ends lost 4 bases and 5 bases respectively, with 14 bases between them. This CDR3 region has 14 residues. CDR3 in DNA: TGCAGTGCTACAGATTCCGGGGCTACCGGGGAGCTGTTTTTT. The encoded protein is CSATDSGATGELFF.

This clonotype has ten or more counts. CDR3 loop: CASSPRTVIGTEAFF. DNA for the CDR3: TGTGCCAGCAGCCCCCGGACCGTTATCGGGACTGAAGCTTTCTTT. V usage is TRBV11-2 and J usage is TRBJ1-1, with no clear D. Per germline, CDR1 SGHAT and CDR2 FQNNGV. The CDR3 extends over 15 amino acids. Trimming took off 5 bases at V and 5 bases at J, with 18 bases between the two ends.

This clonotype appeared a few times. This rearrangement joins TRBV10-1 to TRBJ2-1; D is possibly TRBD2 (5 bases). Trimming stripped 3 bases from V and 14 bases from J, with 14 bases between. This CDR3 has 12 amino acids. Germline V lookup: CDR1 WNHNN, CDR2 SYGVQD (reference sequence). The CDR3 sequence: CASSDGVRGEFF. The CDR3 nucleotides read TGCGCCAGCAGTGACGGGGTCCGTGGGGAGTTCTTC.

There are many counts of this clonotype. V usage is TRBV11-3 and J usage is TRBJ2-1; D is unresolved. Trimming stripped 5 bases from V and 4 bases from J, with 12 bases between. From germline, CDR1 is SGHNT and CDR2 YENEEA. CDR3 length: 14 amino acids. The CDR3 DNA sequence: TGTGCCAGCAGCCCCGGCCTCGAGTACAATGAGCAGTTCTTC. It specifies CASSPGLEYNEQFF.

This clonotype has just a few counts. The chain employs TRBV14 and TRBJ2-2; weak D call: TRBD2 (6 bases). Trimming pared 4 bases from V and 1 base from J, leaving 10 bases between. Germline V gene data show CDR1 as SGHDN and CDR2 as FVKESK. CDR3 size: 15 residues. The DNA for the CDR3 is TGTGCCAGCAGCCCCCTGGGAGGGAACACCGGGGAGCTGTTTTTT. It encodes CASSPLGGNTGELFF.

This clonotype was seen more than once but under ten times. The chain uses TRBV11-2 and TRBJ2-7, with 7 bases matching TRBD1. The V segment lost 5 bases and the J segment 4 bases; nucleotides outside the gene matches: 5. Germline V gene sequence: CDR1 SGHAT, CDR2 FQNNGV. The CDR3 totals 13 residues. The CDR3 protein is CASSPQGVYEQYF. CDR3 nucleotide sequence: TGTGCCAGCAGCCCGCAGGGGGTATACGAGCAGTACTTC. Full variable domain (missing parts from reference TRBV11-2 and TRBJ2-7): EAGVAQSPRYKIIEKRQSVAFWCNPISGHATLYWYQQILGQGPKLLIQFQNNGVVDDSQLPKDRFSAERLKGVDSTLKIQPAKLEDSAVYLCASSPQGVYEQYFGPGTRLTVT.

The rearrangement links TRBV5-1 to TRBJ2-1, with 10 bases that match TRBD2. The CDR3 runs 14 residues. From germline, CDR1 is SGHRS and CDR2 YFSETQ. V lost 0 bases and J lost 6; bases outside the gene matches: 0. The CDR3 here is CASSLGLAGNEQFF. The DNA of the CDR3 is TGCGCCAGCAGCTTGGGACTAGCGGGCAATGAGCAGTTCTTC.

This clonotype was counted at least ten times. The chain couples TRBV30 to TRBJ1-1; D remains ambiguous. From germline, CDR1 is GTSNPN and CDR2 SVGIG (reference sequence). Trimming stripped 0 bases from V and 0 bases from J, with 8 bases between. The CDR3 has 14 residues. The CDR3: CAWSVAGMNTEAFF. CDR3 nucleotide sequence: TGTGCCTGGAGTGTAGCGGGGATGAACACTGAAGCTTTCTTT.

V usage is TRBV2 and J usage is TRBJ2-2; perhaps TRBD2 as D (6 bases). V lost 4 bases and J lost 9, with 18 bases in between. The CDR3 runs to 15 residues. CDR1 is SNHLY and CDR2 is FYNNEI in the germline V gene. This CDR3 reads CASSVSGTEGRELFF. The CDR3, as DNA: TGTGCCAGCAGTGTCTCCGGGACTGAAGGCAGGGAGCTGTTTTTT.

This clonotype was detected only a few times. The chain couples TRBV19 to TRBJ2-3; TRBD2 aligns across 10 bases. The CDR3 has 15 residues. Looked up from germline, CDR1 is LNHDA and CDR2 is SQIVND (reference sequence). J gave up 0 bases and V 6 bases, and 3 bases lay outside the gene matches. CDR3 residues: CASRGLATSTDTQYF. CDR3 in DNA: TGTGCCAGTAGGGGACTAGCGACTAGCACAGATACGCAGTATTTT.

This CDR3 is CASSTGQGGSSPLHF. CDR3 coding DNA: TGTGCCAGCAGTACGGGACAGGGGGGAAGTTCACCCCTCCACTTT. The chain is built from TRBV12-3 or TRBV12-4 and TRBJ1-6; 11 bases align to TRBD1. V lost 5 bases and J lost 9; bases outside the gene matches: 6. The CDR3 consists of 15 residues.

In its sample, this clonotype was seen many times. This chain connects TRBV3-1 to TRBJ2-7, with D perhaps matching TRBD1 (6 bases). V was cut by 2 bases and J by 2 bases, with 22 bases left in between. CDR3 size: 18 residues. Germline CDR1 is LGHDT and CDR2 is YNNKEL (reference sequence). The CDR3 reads CASSQSIYRAIDPYEQYF. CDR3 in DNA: TGTGCCAGCAGCCAATCGATTTACAGGGCAATTGATCCCTACGAGCAGTACTTC.

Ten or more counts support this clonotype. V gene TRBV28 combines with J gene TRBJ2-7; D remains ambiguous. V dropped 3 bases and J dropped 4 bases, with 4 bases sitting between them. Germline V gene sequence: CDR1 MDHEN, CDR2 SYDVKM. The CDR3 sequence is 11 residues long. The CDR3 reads CASSFGYEQYF. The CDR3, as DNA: TGTGCCAGCAGTTTTGGGTACGAGCAGTACTTC.

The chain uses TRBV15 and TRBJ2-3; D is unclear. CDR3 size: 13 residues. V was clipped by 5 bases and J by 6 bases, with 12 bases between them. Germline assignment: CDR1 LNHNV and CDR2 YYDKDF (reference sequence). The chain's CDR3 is CATSRLGQDTQYF. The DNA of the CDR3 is TGTGCCACCAGCCGGCTCGGGCAGGATACGCAGTATTTT.

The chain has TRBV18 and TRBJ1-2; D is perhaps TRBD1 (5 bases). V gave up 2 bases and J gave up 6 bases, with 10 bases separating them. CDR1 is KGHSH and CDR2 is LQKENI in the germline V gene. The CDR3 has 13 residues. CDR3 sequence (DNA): TGTGCCAGCTCACCAGAGTGGACAAATGGCTACACCTTC. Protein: CASSPEWTNGYTF.